The 8 T cell receptor beta chains presented below share a single source sample, sequenced in a study of OX40 agonist ivuxolimab in advanced cancers. Assay used: immunoSEQ multiplex PCR; TCRdb lists only in-frame clones, some missing. This sample has around 65,000 clones; roughly 90% occur once, and the top ten carry 0.6% to 0.8%. Sequences were derived from CD4+ or CD8+ T cells sorted from blood, sampled in a trial of the OX40 agonist ivuxolimab. These receptors were collected from an adult with an advanced solid tumor such as melanoma, head and neck, liver or kidney cancer.

The chain combines TRBV6-6 with TRBJ1-2, with TRBD1 matching over 7 bases. The V gene's germline CDR1 is MNHNY and CDR2 SVGAGI (reference sequence). With V trimmed by 5 bases and J by 8 bases, 14 bases remained unmatched. The CDR3 contains 15 residues. The CDR3 bases are TGTGCCAGCAGTCATACAGGGGAGGGTTGGGAGGGCTACACCTTC. Encoded protein: CASSHTGEGWEGYTF.

The rearrangement uses TRBV6-1 and TRBJ1-3; D gene ambiguous. Germline assignment: CDR1 MNHNS and CDR2 SASEGT. The CDR3 covers 15 residues. With 6 bases removed from V and 0 bases from J, the gap between germline ends came to 12 bases. The CDR3 nucleotides read TGTGCCAGCAGGGCAGGACTGAACTCTGGAAACACCATATATTTT. This sequence encodes CASRAGLNSGNTIYF.

J is TRBJ2-7 and V is TRBV5-4; TRBD2 might be the D (6 bases). CDR3 size: 13 residues. V was trimmed by 3 bases and J by 3 bases, leaving 10 bases between them. In germline, CDR1 is SGHNT, CDR2 YYREEE (reference sequence). The CDR3 protein is CASSYSAGYEQYF. The CDR3 nucleotides are TGTGCCAGCAGCTACTCAGCGGGCTACGAGCAGTACTTC.

The J gene is TRBJ2-4, the V gene TRBV27; tentative D call: TRBD1 (5 bases). V was pared by 5 bases and J by 7 bases, with 15 bases between. This CDR3 is 14 amino acids long. Germline V gene sequence: CDR1 MNHEY, CDR2 SMNVEV (reference sequence). Here the CDR3 reads CASSGVRAANIQYF. The CDR3 DNA follows: TGTGCCAGCAGTGGGGTCAGGGCGGCGAACATTCAGTACTTC.

The chain has TRBV20-1 and TRBJ1-1; no firm D call. The length of the CDR3 is 11 residues. Germline V gene sequence: CDR1 DFQATT, CDR2 SNEGSKA (reference sequence). The V end lost 1 base, the J end lost 5 bases, and 5 bases lay between the germline ends. The CDR3 reads CSARAGTEAFF. CDR3 DNA sequence: TGCAGTGCTAGAGCGGGGACTGAAGCTTTCTTT.

The chain is built from TRBV14 and TRBJ2-5, with unresolved D. The CDR3 covers 13 residues. Trimming cost V 3 bases and J 13 bases, with 18 bases left between them. The V gene's germline CDR1 is SGHDN and CDR2 FVKESK. The CDR3 DNA reads as TGTGCCAGCAGCCACATTCTCTTCGCGCTTCTGTACTTC. This translates into CASSHILFALLYF.

V and J are TRBV30 and TRBJ1-1; no clear D gene. The germline V and J ends were trimmed by 7 bases and 0 bases, with 6 bases remaining between them. Germline-derived CDR1 and CDR2 are GTSNPN and SVGIG (reference sequence). The CDR3 is 11 residues long. In DNA form, the CDR3 reads TGTGCCTACTCAATGAACACTGAAGCTTTCTTT. It is translated as CAYSMNTEAFF.

This chain links TRBV5-4 with TRBJ2-7; 11 positions match TRBD2. Germline assignment: CDR1 SGHNT and CDR2 YYREEE (reference sequence). V was clipped by 2 bases and J by 3 bases; unmatched bases: 7. The CDR3 extends over 16 amino acids. CDR3 bases: TGTGCCAGCAGCTTACGCGCCGGGACTAGCGGCTACGAGCAGTACTTC. This gives the protein CASSLRAGTSGYEQYF.